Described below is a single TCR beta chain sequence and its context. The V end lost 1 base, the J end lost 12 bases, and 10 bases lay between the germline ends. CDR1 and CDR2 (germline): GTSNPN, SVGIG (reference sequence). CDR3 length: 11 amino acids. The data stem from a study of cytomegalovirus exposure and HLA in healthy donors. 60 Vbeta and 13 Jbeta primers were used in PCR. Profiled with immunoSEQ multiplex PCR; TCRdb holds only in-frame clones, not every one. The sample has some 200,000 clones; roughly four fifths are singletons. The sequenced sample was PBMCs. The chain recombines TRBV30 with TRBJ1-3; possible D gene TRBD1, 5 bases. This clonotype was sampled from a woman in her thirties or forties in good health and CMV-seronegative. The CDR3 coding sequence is TGTGCCTGGAGTGGTGGGGCCGGCATATATTTT. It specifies CAWSGGAGIYF.